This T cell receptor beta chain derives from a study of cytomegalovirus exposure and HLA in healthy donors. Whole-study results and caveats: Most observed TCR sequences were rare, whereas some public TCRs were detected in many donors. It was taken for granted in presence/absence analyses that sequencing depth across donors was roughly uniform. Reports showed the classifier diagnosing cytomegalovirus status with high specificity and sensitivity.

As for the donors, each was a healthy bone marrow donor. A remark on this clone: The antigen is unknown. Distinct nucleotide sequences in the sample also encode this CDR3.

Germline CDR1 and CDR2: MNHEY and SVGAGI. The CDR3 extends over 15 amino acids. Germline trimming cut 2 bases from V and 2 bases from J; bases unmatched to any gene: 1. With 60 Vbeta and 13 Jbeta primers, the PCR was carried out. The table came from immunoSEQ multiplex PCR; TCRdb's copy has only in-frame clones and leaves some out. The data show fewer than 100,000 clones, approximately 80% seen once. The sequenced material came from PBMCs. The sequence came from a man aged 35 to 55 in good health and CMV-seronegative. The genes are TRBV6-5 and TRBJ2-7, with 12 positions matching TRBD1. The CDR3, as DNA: TGTGCCAGCAGTTACCGGGACAGGGGGCCCTACGAGCAGTACTTC. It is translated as CASSYRDRGPYEQYF.